Described below is a single T cell receptor (beta chain) sequence and its context. The sample holds many counts of this clonotype. What this receptor recognizes is not known. There are no base qualities to consult, and no much larger clone falls within one base. From V the trimming removes 5 bases and from J it removes 1 base, while the gene matches leave 6 bases of the junction unaccounted for. The CDR3 starts with the cysteine, ends with the phenylalanine, and has 15 residues. The kept DNA is CDR3 alone, 45 bases in frame from the first base. Via the germline V gene (reference sequence), CDR1 is SEHNR and CDR2 FQNEAQ. The sample is drawn from a study of neurological immune-mediated disorders (dated 2019 in TCRdb). Regarding the research as a whole: Peripheral blood TCR-beta repertoires from HTLV-I-associated myelopathy (HAM/TSP) patients, multiple sclerosis patients and healthy controls were compared by UMI-based sequencing. The roughly 100 TCR-beta libraries covered PBMC samples along with longitudinal samples, technical triplicates, and paired sorted CD4+ and CD8+ T-cell subsets. The cohort was made up of about 65 subjects, consisting of some 14 HAM/TSP patients, 35 or so multiple sclerosis patients and around 20 healthy controls.

TCR libraries for sorted subsets were made from some 1 million sorted CD4+ or CD8+ T cells. Peripheral blood underwent Ficoll-Hypaque density gradient centrifugation to isolate PBMCs, which were then cryopreserved in liquid nitrogen. Paired sorted CD4+ and CD8+ subsets came from healthy controls, HAM/TSP patients and MS patients. cDNA was synthesized by template-switch 5'RACE using a primer carrying a 10-nucleotide random unique molecular identifier by which each TCR transcript was tagged. Every sequencing run yielded over 170 million TCR-beta sequences covering 15-18 subjects. The RNeasy kit was used for extraction of total RNA. TCR-beta VDJ regions were amplified with primers for the TCR constant region and the 5'RACE anchor, using the KAPA Real-time Library Amplification kit. A first PCR added sample indexes and Illumina adaptors, and a second PCR then raised library yield. After purification with Ampure beads, the TCR product of roughly 650 bp was size-selected on a 2% E-gel SizeSelection system. Before pooling, libraries had their quality checked on a Bioanalyzer, their concentration measured with Qubit, and their quantity determined with the Kapa Library Quantification kit. Paired-end 2 x 150 bp sequencing of the libraries was performed on an Illumina HiSeq 2500. To increase sequence diversity, 25-30% phiX was spiked into each library pool. The authors' pipeline ran thus. The UMI-based MiGEC pipeline processed quality-filtered reads and removed over 80% of raw TCR sequences during error correction. IMGT germline references were used for alignment of VDJ genes, and clonotypes were defined by a unique CDR3 amino acid sequence together with V-J genes. Clonal expansion, Shannon diversity and CDR3 relatedness were evaluated with VDJtools (CalcPairwiseDistances, ClusterSamples), while phylogenetic trees were built in CLCbio workbench. A clone was classed as expanded if it had 8 or more unique UMIs, a cutoff based on coefficient-of-variation modelling across technical triplicates. Clones were called with MiXCR by TCRdb after fastp trimmed the public reads at Q25, and only in-frame beta chains were retained. Entries that share a CDR3 protein sequence are merged under the most common genes and DNA. In this record, the V and J calls reflect TCRdb's handling and not the investigators' own analysis. Counted in this sample were 15,000 to 20,000 distinct CDR3 sequences; 7.5% of them appeared once. Around 16% of the sample lies in the top ten.

What the authors observed across the whole study: The highest TCR clonal expansion was observed in HAM/TSP patients, whereas the lowest was observed in MS patients, even when compared with healthy controls. Across subjects, expanded clones never shared an identical CDR3 amino acid sequence, which suggests that the TCR-beta repertoires in every group were private.

The rearrangement combines TRBV7-9 with TRBJ2-7; 9 junctional bases match TRBD1. This receptor was identified in a young woman with HTLV-1-associated myelopathy (HAM/TSP). Input material: CD8+ T cells from blood. The CDR3 in this case is CASSGPGTGSYEQYF. The sequenced DNA: TGTGCCAGCAGCGGACCCGGGACAGGGTCCTACGAGCAGTACTTC.